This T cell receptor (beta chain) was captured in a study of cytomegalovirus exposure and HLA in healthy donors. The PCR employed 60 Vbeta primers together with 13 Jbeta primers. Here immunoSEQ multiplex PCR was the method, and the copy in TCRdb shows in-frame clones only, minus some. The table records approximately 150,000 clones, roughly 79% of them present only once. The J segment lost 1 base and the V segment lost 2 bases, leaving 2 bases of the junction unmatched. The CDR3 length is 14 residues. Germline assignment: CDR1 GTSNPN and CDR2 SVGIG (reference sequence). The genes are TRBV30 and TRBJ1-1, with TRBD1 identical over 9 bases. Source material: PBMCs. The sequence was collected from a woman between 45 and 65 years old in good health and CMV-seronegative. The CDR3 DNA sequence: TGTGCCTGGAGTAGGGACAGGGCGAACACTGAAGCTTTCTTT. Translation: CAWSRDRANTEAFF.